This paragraph covers one T cell receptor (beta chain) sequence. The source of the sample is a study of blood T cell repertoires in COVID-19. Overall study: Samples of COVID-19 (acute and convalescent) were obtained from the United States, Italy and Spain.

In the original analysis: Amplified reference gene primers provided the basis for estimating nucleated cell counts. The assay was immunoSEQ multiplex PCR, and TCRdb's table has in-frame clones only and misses some. The DNA gave D and trimming, while V, J and clone size come from that table. The repertoire consists of roughly 410,000 clones, with around 87% occurring once and the leading ten covering about 2.1%. Patients in Seattle were enrolled during active infection, then followed longitudinally. Germline V CDR1 and CDR2: SGDLS, YYNGEE. V was pared by 4 bases and J by 12 bases, with 13 bases of the junction left unmatched. This CDR3 spans 15 amino acids.

The chain joins TRBV9 to TRBJ1-6; the match to TRBD1 covers 7 bases. The sequence derives from an older woman with COVID-19, enrolled during active disease. The sample consisted of peripheral blood. CDR3 protein: CASSRATGAAIPLHF. In DNA form, the CDR3 reads TGTGCCAGCAGCAGAGCCACAGGGGCCGCTATACCCCTCCACTTT.